Listed here are 10 T cell receptor beta chains from one sample, sequenced in a study of blood T cell repertoires in COVID-19. The table came from immunoSEQ multiplex PCR; TCRdb's copy has only in-frame clones and leaves some out. The table shows about 220,000 clones, with approximately 80% occurring only once. Material for sequencing was peripheral blood. Receptors were obtained from a human donor in a cohort sampled during active COVID-19.

This chain joins TRBV28 and TRBJ1-1; 8 positions agree with TRBD1. The CDR3 runs 15 residues. The germline V gene encodes CDR1 MDHEN and CDR2 SYDVKM. Losses at the gene ends were 4 bases for V and 5 bases for J; bases not matched to a gene: 9. This CDR3 is CASSWAGGGRTEAFF. Here the CDR3 DNA reads TGTGCCAGCAGTTGGGCAGGGGGCGGCCGGACTGAAGCTTTCTTT.

V gene TRBV7-2 combines with J gene TRBJ1-5; weak D call: TRBD1 (5 bases). The V gene lost 1 base and the J gene lost 7 bases, with 14 bases spanning the gap. This CDR3 is built from 15 residues. Germline-derived CDR1 and CDR2 are SGHTA and FQGNSA. CDR3 sequence: CASSLDGGLGQPQHF. DNA for the CDR3: TGTGCCAGCAGCTTAGACGGGGGTTTGGGACAGCCCCAGCATTTT.

The chain joins TRBV5-4 to TRBJ2-5; D possibly corresponds to TRBD2 (6 bases). Germline V lookup: CDR1 SGHNT, CDR2 YYREEE (reference sequence). This CDR3 contains 14 residues. Trimming cost V 1 base and J 4 bases, with 11 bases left between them. In nucleotides, the CDR3 is TGTGCCAGCAGCTTGTGGGGAGGTCCAGAGACCCAGTACTTC. It codes for CASSLWGGPETQYF.

The V and J genes are TRBV11-3 and TRBJ2-5, with TRBD1 as a possible D gene (7 bases). Deletions cut 3 bases from V and 5 bases from J, with 13 bases between. The length of the CDR3 is 14 residues. From germline, CDR1 is SGHNT and CDR2 YENEEA. The CDR3 is CASSFQGEAETQYF. CDR3 coding DNA: TGTGCCAGCAGCTTTCAGGGGGAGGCGGAGACCCAGTACTTC.

The chain has TRBV24-1 and TRBJ2-5, with TRBD2 matching 8 bases. The CDR3 contains 15 residues. The germline V gene has CDR1 KGHDR and CDR2 SFDVKD. V dropped 5 bases and J dropped 4; count of bases not matched to a gene: 8. For the CDR3, the DNA is TGTGCCACCAGTGGGAATAGCGGGGTTCGAGAGACCCAGTACTTC. It encodes CATSGNSGVRETQYF.

V and J are TRBV27 and TRBJ1-6; D remains ambiguous. The CDR3 spans 16 residues. Trimming took 5 bases from V and 3 from J, leaving 14 bases between them. The germline CDR1 and CDR2 sequences are MNHEY and SMNVEV (reference sequence). This chain's CDR3 is CASSTSTLGYNSPLHF. The CDR3 coding sequence is TGTGCCAGCAGTACCTCCACGCTAGGCTATAATTCACCCCTCCACTTT.

CDR3 in DNA: TGTGCCAGTAGTATTAACGCAGGGACAGACACTGAAGCTTTCTTT. Amino acids: CASSINAGTDTEAFF. The chain couples TRBV19 to TRBJ1-1; the match to TRBD1 covers 7 bases. The CDR3 contains 15 residues. Germline loops: CDR1 LNHDA, CDR2 SQIVND (reference sequence). Trimming cost V 3 bases and J 3 bases; bases outside gene matches: 7.

V gene TRBV3-1 (or the pseudogene TRBV3-2) combines with J gene TRBJ2-7; weak D call: TRBD2 (5 bases). The CDR3 has 13 amino acids. CDR1 and CDR2 (germline): LGHDT, YNNKEL (reference sequence). V was trimmed by 2 bases and J by 6 bases, leaving 11 bases between them. CDR3 sequence reads: CASSQSGLGEQYF. The CDR3 nucleotides are TGTGCCAGCAGCCAAAGCGGTTTAGGCGAGCAGTACTTC.

V is TRBV25-1 and J is TRBJ1-2; weak D call: TRBD1 (5 bases). CDR1 and CDR2 (germline): MGHDK, SYGVNS. Between the trimmed V and J ends, which lost 0 bases and 4 bases, there was a span of 15 bases. The CDR3 is 16 amino acids. The CDR3 DNA is TGTGCCAGCAGTGAATACAGGACATTACATTCCTATGGCTACACCTTC. Protein sequence: CASSEYRTLHSYGYTF.

V is TRBV3-1 (or the pseudogene TRBV3-2) and J is TRBJ2-5; D possibly corresponds to TRBD1 (6 bases). Germline values: CDR1 LGHDT, CDR2 YNNKEL (reference sequence). The CDR3 loop spans 14 amino acids. Trimming left V 4 bases short and J 0 bases short, with 9 bases between. CDR3 loop: CASSPAGDQETQYF. The DNA for the CDR3 is TGTGCCAGCAGCCCCGCAGGGGACCAAGAGACCCAGTACTTC.